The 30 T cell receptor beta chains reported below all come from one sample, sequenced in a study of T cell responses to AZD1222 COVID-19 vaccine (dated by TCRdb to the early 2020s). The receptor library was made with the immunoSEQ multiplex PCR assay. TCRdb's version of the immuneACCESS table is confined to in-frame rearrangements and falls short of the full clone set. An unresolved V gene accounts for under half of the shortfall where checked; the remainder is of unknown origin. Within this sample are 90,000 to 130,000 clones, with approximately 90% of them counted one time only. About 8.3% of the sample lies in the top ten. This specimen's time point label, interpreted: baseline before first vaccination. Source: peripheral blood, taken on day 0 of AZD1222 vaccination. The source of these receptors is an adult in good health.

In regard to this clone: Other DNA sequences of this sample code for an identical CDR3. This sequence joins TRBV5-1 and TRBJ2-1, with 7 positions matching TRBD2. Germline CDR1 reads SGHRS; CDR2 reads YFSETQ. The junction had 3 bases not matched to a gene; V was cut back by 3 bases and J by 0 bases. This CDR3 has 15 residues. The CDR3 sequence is CASSSGGSSYNEQFF. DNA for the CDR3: TGCGCCAGCAGCTCCGGCGGGAGCTCCTACAATGAGCAGTTCTTC.

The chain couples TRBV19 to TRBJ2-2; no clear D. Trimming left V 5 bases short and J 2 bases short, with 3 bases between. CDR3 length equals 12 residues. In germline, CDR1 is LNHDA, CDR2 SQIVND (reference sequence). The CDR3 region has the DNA TGTGCCAGTAGTCCCAACACCGGGGAGCTGTTTTTT. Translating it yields CASSPNTGELFF.

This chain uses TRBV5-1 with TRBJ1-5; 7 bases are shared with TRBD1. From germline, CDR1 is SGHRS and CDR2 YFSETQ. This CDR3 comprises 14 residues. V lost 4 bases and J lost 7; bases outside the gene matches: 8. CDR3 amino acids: CASSEGQQGQPQHF. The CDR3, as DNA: TGCGCCAGCAGCGAGGGACAGCAAGGGCAGCCCCAGCATTTT. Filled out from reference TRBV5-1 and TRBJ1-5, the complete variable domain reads KAGVTQTPRYLIKTRGQQVTLSCSPISGHRSVSWYQQTPGQGLQFLFEYFSETQRNKGNFPGRFSGRQFSNSRSEMNVSTLELGDSALYLCASSEGQQGQPQHFGDGTRLSIL.

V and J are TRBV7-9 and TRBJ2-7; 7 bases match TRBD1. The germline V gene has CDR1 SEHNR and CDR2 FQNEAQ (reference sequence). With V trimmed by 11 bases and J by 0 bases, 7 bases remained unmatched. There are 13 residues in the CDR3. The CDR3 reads CASRDSNSYEQYF. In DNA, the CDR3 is TGTGCCTCCCGGGACAGTAACTCCTACGAGCAGTACTTC.

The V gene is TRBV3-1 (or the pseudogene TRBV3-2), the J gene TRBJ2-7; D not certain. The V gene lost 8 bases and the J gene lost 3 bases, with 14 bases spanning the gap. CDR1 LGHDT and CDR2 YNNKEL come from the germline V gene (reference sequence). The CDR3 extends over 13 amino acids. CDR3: CASARSILYEQYF. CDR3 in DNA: TGTGCCAGCGCGCGGAGTATCCTCTACGAGCAGTACTTC.

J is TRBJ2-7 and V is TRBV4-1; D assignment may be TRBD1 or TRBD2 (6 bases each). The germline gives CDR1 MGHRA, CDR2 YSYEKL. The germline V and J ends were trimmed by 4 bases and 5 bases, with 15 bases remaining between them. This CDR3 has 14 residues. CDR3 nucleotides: TGCGCCAGCAGCCTTGGTCCGGGGGCGGACGAGCAGTACTTC. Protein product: CASSLGPGADEQYF.

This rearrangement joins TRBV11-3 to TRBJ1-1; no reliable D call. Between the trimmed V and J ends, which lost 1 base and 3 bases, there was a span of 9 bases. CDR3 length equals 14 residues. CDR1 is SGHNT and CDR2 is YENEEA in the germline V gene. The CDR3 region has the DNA TGTGCCAGCAGCTTAGGCGGCAGTGACACTGAAGCTTTCTTT. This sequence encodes CASSLGGSDTEAFF. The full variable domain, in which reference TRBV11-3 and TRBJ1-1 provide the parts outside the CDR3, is EAGVVQSPRYKIIEKKQPVAFWCNPISGHNTLYWYLQNLGQGPELLIRYENEEAVDDSQLPKDRFSAERLKGVDSTLKIQPAELGDSAVYLCASSLGGSDTEAFFGQGTRLTVV.

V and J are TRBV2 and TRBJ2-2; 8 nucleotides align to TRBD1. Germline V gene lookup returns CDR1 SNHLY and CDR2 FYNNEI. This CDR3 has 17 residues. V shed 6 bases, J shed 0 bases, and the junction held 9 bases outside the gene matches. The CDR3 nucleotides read TGTGCCAGCAGCAGGGACAGGACCCTTTCGAACACCGGGGAGCTGTTTTTT. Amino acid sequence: CASSRDRTLSNTGELFF.

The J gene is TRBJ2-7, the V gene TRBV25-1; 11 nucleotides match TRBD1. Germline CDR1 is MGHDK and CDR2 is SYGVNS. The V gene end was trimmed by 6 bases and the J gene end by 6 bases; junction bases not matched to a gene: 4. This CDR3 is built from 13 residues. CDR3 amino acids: CASSLGTGGEQYF. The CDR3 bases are TGTGCCAGCAGCCTTGGGACAGGGGGCGAGCAGTACTTC.

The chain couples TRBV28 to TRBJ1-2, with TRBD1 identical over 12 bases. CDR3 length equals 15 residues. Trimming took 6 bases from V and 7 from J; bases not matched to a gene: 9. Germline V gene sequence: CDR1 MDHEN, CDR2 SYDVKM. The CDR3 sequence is CASRTAGTGGFGYTF. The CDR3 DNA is TGTGCCAGCAGGACCGCCGGGACAGGGGGCTTTGGCTACACCTTC.

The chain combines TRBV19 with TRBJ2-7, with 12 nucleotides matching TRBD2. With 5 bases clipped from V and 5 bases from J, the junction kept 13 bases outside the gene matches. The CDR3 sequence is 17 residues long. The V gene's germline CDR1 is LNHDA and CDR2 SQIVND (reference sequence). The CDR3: CASSSASGGASPHEQYF. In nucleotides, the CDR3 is TGTGCCAGTAGTTCGGCTAGCGGGGGGGCATCCCCCCACGAGCAGTACTTC.

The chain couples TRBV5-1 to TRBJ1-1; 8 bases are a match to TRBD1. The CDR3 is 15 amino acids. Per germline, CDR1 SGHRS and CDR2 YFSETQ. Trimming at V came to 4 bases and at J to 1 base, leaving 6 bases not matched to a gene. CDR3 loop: CASSDGDRRNTEAFF. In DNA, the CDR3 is TGCGCCAGCAGCGACGGGGACAGGAGGAACACTGAAGCTTTCTTT.

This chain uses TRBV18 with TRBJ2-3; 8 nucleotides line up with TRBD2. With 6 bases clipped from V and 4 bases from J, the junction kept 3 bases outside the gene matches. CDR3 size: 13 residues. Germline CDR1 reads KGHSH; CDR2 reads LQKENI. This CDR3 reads CASSQGLADTQYF. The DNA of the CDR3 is TGTGCCAGCTCCCAGGGACTAGCAGATACGCAGTATTTT. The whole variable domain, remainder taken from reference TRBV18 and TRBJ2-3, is NAGVMQNPRHLVRRRGQEARLRCSPMKGHSHVYWYRQLPEEGLKFMVYLQKENIIDESGMPKERFSAEFPKEGPSILRIQQVVRGDSAAYFCASSQGLADTQYFGPGTRLTVL.

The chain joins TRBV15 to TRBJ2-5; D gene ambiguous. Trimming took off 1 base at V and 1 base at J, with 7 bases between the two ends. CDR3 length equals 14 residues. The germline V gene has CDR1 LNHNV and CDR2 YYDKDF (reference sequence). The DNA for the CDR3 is TGTGCCACCAGCAGAGCCGGGTCCCAAGAGACCCAGTACTTC. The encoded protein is CATSRAGSQETQYF. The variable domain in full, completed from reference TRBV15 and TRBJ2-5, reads DAMVIQNPRYQVTQFGKPVTLSCSQTLNHNVMYWYQQKSSQAPKLLFHYYDKDFNNEADTPDNFQSRRPNTSFCFLDIRSPGLGDTAMYLCATSRAGSQETQYFGPGTRLLVL.

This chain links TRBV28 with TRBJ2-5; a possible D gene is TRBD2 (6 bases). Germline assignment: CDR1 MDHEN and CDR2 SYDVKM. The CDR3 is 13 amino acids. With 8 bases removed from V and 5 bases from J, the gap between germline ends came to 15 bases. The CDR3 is CASRRGNWETQYF. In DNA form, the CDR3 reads TGTGCCAGCCGGCGGGGTAACTGGGAGACCCAGTACTTC.

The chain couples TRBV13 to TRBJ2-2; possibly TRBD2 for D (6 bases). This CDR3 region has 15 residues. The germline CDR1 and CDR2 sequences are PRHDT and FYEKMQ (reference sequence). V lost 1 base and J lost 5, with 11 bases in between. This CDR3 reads CASSLVYGGTGELFF. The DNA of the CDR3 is TGTGCCAGCAGCTTAGTTTACGGAGGGACCGGGGAGCTGTTTTTT.

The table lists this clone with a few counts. CDR3 in amino acids: CASGTGGDTLPTQYF. Here the CDR3 DNA reads TGTGCCAGCGGGACGGGGGGTGACACTCTCCCGACCCAGTACTTC. The chain combines TRBV2 with TRBJ2-5; 7 bases are a match to TRBD2. CDR3 size: 15 residues. Germline V gene sequence: CDR1 SNHLY, CDR2 FYNNEI. V was clipped by 8 bases and J by 7 bases; unmatched bases: 16.

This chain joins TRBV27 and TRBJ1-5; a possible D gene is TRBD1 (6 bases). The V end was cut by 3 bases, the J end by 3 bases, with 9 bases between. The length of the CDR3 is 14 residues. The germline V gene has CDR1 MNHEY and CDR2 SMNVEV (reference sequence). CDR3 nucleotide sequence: TGTGCCAGCAGTTTCGGACAGCTCAATCAGCCCCAGCATTTT. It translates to CASSFGQLNQPQHF.

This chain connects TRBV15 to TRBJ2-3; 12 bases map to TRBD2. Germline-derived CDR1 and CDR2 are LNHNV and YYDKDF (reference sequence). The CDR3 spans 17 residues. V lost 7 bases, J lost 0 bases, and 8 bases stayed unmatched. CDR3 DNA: TGTGCCACCAAGAGGACTAGCGGGGAAACTAGCACAGATACGCAGTATTTT. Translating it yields CATKRTSGETSTDTQYF.

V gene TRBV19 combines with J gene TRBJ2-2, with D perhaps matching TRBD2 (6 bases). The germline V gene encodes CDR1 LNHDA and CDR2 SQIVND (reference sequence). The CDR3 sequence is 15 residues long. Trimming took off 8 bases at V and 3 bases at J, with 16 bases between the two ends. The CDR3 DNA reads TGTGCCAGTGCGATCGGGACTGTGTACACCGGGGAGCTGTTTTTT. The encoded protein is CASAIGTVYTGELFF.

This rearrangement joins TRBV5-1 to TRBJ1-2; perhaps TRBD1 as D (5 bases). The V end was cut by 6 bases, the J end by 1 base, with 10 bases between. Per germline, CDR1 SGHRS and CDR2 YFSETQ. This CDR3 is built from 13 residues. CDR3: CASKRDFNYGYTF. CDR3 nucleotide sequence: TGCGCCAGCAAAAGGGACTTTAACTATGGCTACACCTTC.

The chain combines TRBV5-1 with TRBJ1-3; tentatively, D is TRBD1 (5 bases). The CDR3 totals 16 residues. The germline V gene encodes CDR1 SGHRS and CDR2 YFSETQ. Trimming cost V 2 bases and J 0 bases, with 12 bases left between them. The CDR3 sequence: CASSFGTYLSGNTIYF. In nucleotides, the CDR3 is TGCGCCAGCAGCTTCGGGACGTATCTCTCTGGAAACACCATATATTTT.

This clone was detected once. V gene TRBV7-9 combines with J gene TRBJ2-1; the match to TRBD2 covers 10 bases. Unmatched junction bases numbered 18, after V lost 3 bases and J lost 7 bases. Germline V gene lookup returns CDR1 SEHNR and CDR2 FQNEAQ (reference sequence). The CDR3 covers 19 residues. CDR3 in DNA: TGTGCCAGCAGCTTGGGAATTTGGACTAGCGGCTCTGGGAGGAATGAGCAGTTCTTC. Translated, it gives CASSLGIWTSGSGRNEQFF.

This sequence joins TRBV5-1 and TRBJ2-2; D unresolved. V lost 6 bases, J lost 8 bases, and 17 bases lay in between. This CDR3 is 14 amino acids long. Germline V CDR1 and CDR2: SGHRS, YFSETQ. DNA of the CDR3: TGCGCCAGCACCATACTTCCGGCCCAGGGGGAGCTGTTTTTT. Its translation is CASTILPAQGELFF.

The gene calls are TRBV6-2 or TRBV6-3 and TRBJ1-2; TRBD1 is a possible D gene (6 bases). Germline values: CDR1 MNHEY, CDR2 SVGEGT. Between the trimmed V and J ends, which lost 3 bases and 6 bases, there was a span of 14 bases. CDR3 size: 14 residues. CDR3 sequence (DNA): TGTGCCAGCAGTTATTTCGGGGGCGAGGATGGCTACACCTTC. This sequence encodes CASSYFGGEDGYTF.

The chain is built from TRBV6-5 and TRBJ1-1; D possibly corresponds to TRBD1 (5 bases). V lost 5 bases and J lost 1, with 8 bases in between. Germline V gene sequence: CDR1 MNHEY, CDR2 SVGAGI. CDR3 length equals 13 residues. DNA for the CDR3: TGTGCCAGCAGTCTCGGACAGAACACTGAAGCTTTCTTT. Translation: CASSLGQNTEAFF.

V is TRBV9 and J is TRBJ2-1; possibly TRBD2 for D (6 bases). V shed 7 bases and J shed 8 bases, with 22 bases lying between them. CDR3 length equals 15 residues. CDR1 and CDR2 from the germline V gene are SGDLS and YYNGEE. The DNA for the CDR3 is TGTGCCAGCTCCAGGGAACTAGCCGTCGGTTATGAGCAGTTCTTC. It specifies CASSRELAVGYEQFF.

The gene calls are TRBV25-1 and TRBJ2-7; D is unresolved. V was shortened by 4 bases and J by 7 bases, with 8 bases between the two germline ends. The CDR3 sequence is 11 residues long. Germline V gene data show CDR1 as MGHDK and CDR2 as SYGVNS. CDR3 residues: CASSVGWEQYF. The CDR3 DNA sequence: TGTGCCAGCAGTGTCGGATGGGAGCAGTACTTC.

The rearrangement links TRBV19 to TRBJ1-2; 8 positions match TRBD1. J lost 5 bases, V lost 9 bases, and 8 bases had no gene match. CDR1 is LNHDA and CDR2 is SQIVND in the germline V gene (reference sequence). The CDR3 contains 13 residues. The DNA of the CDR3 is TGTGCCAGCAGCCCGACAGGGGAGTATGGCTACACCTTC. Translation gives CASSPTGEYGYTF.

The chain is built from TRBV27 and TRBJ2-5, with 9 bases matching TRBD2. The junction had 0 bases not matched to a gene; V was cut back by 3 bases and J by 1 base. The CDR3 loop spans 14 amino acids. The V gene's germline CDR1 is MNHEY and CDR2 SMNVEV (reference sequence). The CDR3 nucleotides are TGTGCCAGCAGTTTTAGCGGGGGCCAAGAGACCCAGTACTTC. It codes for CASSFSGGQETQYF.